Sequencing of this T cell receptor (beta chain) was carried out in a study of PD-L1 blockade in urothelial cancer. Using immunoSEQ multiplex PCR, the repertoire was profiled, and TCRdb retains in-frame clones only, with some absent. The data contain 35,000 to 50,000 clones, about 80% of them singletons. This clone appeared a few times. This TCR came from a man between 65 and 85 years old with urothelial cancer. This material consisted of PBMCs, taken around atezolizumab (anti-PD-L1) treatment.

CDR3 residues: CASSKETGGVRGYTF. For the CDR3, the DNA is TGTGCCAGTAGTAAAGAGACAGGGGGCGTGCGCGGCTACACCTTC. The chain links TRBV19 to TRBJ1-2; 10 positions agree with TRBD1. In germline, CDR1 is LNHDA, CDR2 SQIVND (reference sequence). The CDR3 is made up of 15 amino acids. The V and J ends lost 4 bases and 8 bases, in that order; junction bases with no gene match: 10. Supplemented by reference TRBV19 and TRBJ1-2, the full variable domain reads DGGITQSPKYLFRKEGQNVTLSCEQNLNHDAMYWYRQDPGQGLRLIYYSQIVNDFQKGDIAEGYSVSREKKESFPLTVTSAQKNPTAFYLCASSKETGGVRGYTFGSGTRLTVV.